The 19 T cell receptor beta chains in this list originate from one sample, sequenced in a study of T cells in Graves' hyperthyroidism and ophthalmopathy (dated by TCRdb to about 2019). Library preparation used multiplex PCR. The run used an Illumina HiSeq 2000. TCR beta CDR3 regions were amplified from RNA transcripts. A first-round RT-PCR of the TCR CDR3 used the HTBI primer set with the Qiagen OneStep RT-PCR kit. Clones were called with MiXCR by TCRdb after fastp trimmed the public reads at Q25, and only in-frame beta chains were retained. For every CDR3 protein sequence, its rows merge into one entry that carries the most common genes and DNA. This sample has over 350,000 distinct CDR3 sequences in its table, and over 12% of those were observed once. The ten largest make up around 30% of the sample. Sequencing input: blood. The receptors originated from a man between 45 and 60 years old with Graves' ophthalmopathy.

In its sample, this clonotype was seen many times. V gene TRBV6-5 combines with J gene TRBJ2-7, with TRBD2 as a possible D gene (6 bases). The germline V gene has CDR1 MNHEY and CDR2 SVGAGI. The CDR3 is 15 amino acids. V lost 2 bases and J lost 3, with 14 bases in between. CDR3 sequence: CASSYSGRKLYEQYF. In nucleotides, the CDR3 is TGTGCCAGCAGTTACAGCGGGCGAAAACTCTACGAGCAGTACTTC.

This clonotype was detected ten times or more. J is TRBJ1-2 and V is TRBV28; tentative D call: TRBD1 (6 bases). The CDR3 length is 16 residues. CDR1 MDHEN and CDR2 SYDVKM come from the germline V gene. V was pared by 6 bases and J by 4 bases, with 21 bases between. The CDR3 region has the DNA TGTGCCAGCAGCTACCTTCTATCGGGCAGGGGCTATGGCTACACCTTC. This encodes CASSYLLSGRGYGYTF.

This clonotype was seen many times. The rearrangement uses TRBV11-2 and TRBJ2-7; perhaps TRBD2 as D (5 bases). Germline V gene sequence: CDR1 SGHAT, CDR2 FQNNGV. V was clipped by 1 base and J by 2 bases, with 9 bases between them. This CDR3 has 14 amino acids. The CDR3 DNA is TGTGCCAGCAGCTTAGCGGACTTAACCTACGAGCAGTACTTC. This encodes CASSLADLTYEQYF.

This clonotype was observed many times. This sequence joins TRBV6-1 and TRBJ2-7; the D gene is possibly TRBD2 (5 bases). V gave up 2 bases and J gave up 0 bases, with 8 bases separating them. Per germline, CDR1 MNHNS and CDR2 SASEGT. The CDR3 totals 14 residues. The CDR3 here is CASSEWESSYEQYF. CDR3 DNA: TGTGCCAGCAGTGAATGGGAGAGCTCCTACGAGCAGTACTTC.

The gene calls are TRBV3-1 and TRBJ2-2, with 10 bases aligning to TRBD2. The V and J ends lost 4 bases and 2 bases, in that order; junction bases with no gene match: 10. The CDR3 runs 18 residues. Germline V CDR1 and CDR2: LGHDT, YNNKEL (reference sequence). CDR3 DNA: TGTGCCAGCAGCCCAGATGAGGGACTAGCGCCTAACACCGGGGAGCTGTTTTTT. It specifies CASSPDEGLAPNTGELFF.

In this sample, this clonotype turned up many times. This rearrangement joins TRBV3-1 to TRBJ2-2; D may correspond to TRBD1 or TRBD2 (5 bases each). Germline V CDR1 and CDR2: LGHDT, YNNKEL (reference sequence). The V gene lost 0 bases and the J gene lost 7 bases, with 12 bases spanning the gap. There are 15 residues in the CDR3. CDR3 nucleotides: TGTGCCAGCAGCCAAGAGGCAGGGCGGGTCGGGGAGCTGTTTTTT. This gives the protein CASSQEAGRVGELFF.

This clonotype was recorded a few times. The rearrangement links TRBV19 to TRBJ2-3; TRBD2 matches at 8 bases. The CDR3 has 16 amino acids. Germline V gene sequence: CDR1 LNHDA, CDR2 SQIVND (reference sequence). V was clipped by 6 bases and J by 0 bases; unmatched bases: 8. The CDR3 nucleotides read TGTGCCAGTAGCGGACTAGCTCATACTAGCACAGATACGCAGTATTTT. Translated: CASSGLAHTSTDTQYF.

The chain recombines TRBV29-1 with TRBJ1-6; 7 bases are a match to TRBD1. Germline CDR1 reads SQVTM; CDR2 reads ANQGSEA. The length of the CDR3 is 13 residues. The ends lost 7 bases at V and 6 bases at J; junction bases unmatched: 6. The CDR3 protein is CSARQGSNSPLHF. The CDR3 nucleotides are TGCAGCGCAAGACAGGGCTCTAATTCACCCCTCCACTTT.

The CDR3 protein is CATSDPRPDRVSYNEQFF. DNA for the CDR3: TGTGCCACCAGTGACCCCCGTCCAGACAGGGTATCCTACAATGAGCAGTTCTTC. The rearrangement uses TRBV24-1 and TRBJ2-1, with 7 bases fitting TRBD1. The CDR3 has 18 amino acids. With V trimmed by 4 bases and J by 1 base, 12 bases remained unmatched. In germline, CDR1 is KGHDR, CDR2 SFDVKD.

This clonotype was seen repeatedly, ten times or more. The J gene is TRBJ2-1, the V gene TRBV12-3 or TRBV12-4; TRBD2 matches at 8 bases. The CDR3 totals 14 residues. V lost 3 bases to trimming and J lost 7 bases; unmatched junction nucleotides: 5. The DNA for the CDR3 is TGTGCCAGCAGTTTCGGGTCGGGAGGGAATGAGCAGTTCTTC. It specifies CASSFGSGGNEQFF.

This clonotype showed up many times. The chain links TRBV28 to TRBJ2-7; weak D call: TRBD2 (6 bases). Germline V lookup: CDR1 MDHEN, CDR2 SYDVKM. V shed 6 bases and J shed 5 bases, with 11 bases lying between them. CDR3 length equals 12 residues. CDR3 coding DNA: TGTGCCAGCAGCATACGGGGGAACGAGCAGTACTTC. This translates into CASSIRGNEQYF.

This clonotype appeared many times. V and J are TRBV7-6 and TRBJ2-1, with TRBD2 identical over 9 bases. Losses at the gene ends were 0 bases for V and 2 bases for J; bases not matched to a gene: 5. The CDR3 extends over 17 amino acids. The germline V gene encodes CDR1 SGHVS and CDR2 FNYEAQ. The CDR3 reads CASSLAAPSGAYNEQFF. CDR3 nucleotides: TGTGCCAGCAGCTTAGCCGCCCCTAGCGGGGCCTACAATGAGCAGTTCTTC.

The chain uses TRBV27 and TRBJ1-1; 8 bases are a match to TRBD1. V was pared by 0 bases and J by 1 base, with 13 bases of the junction left unmatched. There are 19 residues in the CDR3. Germline CDR1 MNHEY, CDR2 SMNVEV (reference sequence). CDR3 coding DNA: TGTGCCAGCAGTTTATCTTCAAGAACGGGACAGGCCAAGAACACTGAAGCTTTCTTT. Its translation: CASSLSSRTGQAKNTEAFF.

About this clonotype itself: Since a much larger clone is just one base distant, this may be a read error. This chain joins TRBV20-1 and TRBJ2-5; D might be TRBD2 (6 bases). The CDR3 length is 14 residues. In germline, CDR1 is DFQATT, CDR2 SNEGSKA (reference sequence). In DNA form, the CDR3 reads TGCAGTGCCCCTGGGGGGTCCTCGGGGGAGACCGAGTACTTC. It is translated as CSAPGGSSGETEYF.

This clonotype was counted at least ten times. The rearrangement uses TRBV3-1 and TRBJ1-6; 8 nucleotides line up with TRBD1. Germline V gene lookup returns CDR1 LGHDT and CDR2 YNNKEL (reference sequence). After removal of 1 base from V and 11 bases from J, the junction contained 7 bases not matched to a gene. This CDR3 has 15 residues. The CDR3 DNA reads TGTGCCAGCAGCCAAGGGACAGGGAATATGACACCCCTCCACTTT. Protein product: CASSQGTGNMTPLHF.

This clonotype occurred many times. This sequence joins TRBV30 and TRBJ1-1; D unresolved. This CDR3 has 11 residues. The V end lost 4 bases, the J end lost 3 bases, and 6 bases lay between the germline ends. CDR1 GTSNPN and CDR2 SVGIG come from the germline V gene (reference sequence). CDR3 bases: TGTGCCTGGAACAGCTACACTGAAGCTTTCTTT. It codes for CAWNSYTEAFF.

This clonotype occurred many times. The chain has TRBV30 and TRBJ2-7; 9 bases map to TRBD1. Germline V CDR1 and CDR2: GTSNPN, SVGIG (reference sequence). J gave up 9 bases and V 3 bases, and 12 bases lay outside the gene matches. The CDR3 has 14 amino acids. The CDR3 coding sequence is TGTGCCTGGAGGGACAGGGGCCAGGTACGAGCGCAGTACTTC. Its protein is CAWRDRGQVRAQYF.

A remark on this clonotype: One end of the junction varies from germline; a read error may be responsible. The J gene is TRBJ2-1, the V gene TRBV20-1; TRBD2 agrees at 7 bases. The germline CDR1 and CDR2 sequences are DFQATT and SNEGSKA (reference sequence). The CDR3 has 14 residues. CDR3 nucleotide sequence: TGCGGTGCGTGGGGGGGAGGTGGGTACAATGAGCAGTTCTTC. Amino acid sequence: CGAWGGGGYNEQFF.

This clonotype came up many times. The chain uses TRBV12-3 or TRBV12-4 and TRBJ2-7; 9 bases match TRBD2. J lost 0 bases, V lost 10 bases, and 7 bases had no gene match. The CDR3 covers 14 residues. The CDR3 reads CATASGTGSYEQYF. The CDR3 DNA reads as TGTGCCACGGCTAGCGGGACGGGCTCCTACGAGCAGTACTTC.